This T cell receptor beta chain came from a study of CD8+ T cells in alopecia areata. Study-wide background: At a dose of 5 to 10 mg twice daily, oral tofacitinib was given to treated patients.

With respect to this clone: The target antigen is unknown.

Extraction and reverse transcription of RNA yielded cDNA as the sequencing template. The data were produced by immunoSEQ multiplex PCR, yet TCRdb's version contains in-frame clones alone and is incomplete. The sample contains some 130,000 clones, 49% of which appear only once. Study-level findings and limits: Besides other cells, scalp samples also yield sequences of resident alphabeta T cells from normal skin.

The V and J ends lost 5 bases and 3 bases respectively, with 14 bases between them. Per the germline V gene, CDR1 is SGDLS and CDR2 is YYNGEE. The CDR3 spans 14 residues. The material sequenced was CD8+ T cells sorted from blood, taken at week 0. The clonotype comes from a human donor with alopecia areata. This chain connects TRBV9 to TRBJ2-5; the D gene is possibly TRBD1 (6 bases). The CDR3 here is CASSEGHREETQYF. As DNA, the CDR3 is TGTGCCAGCAGTGAAGGCCACAGGGAAGAGACCCAGTACTTC.